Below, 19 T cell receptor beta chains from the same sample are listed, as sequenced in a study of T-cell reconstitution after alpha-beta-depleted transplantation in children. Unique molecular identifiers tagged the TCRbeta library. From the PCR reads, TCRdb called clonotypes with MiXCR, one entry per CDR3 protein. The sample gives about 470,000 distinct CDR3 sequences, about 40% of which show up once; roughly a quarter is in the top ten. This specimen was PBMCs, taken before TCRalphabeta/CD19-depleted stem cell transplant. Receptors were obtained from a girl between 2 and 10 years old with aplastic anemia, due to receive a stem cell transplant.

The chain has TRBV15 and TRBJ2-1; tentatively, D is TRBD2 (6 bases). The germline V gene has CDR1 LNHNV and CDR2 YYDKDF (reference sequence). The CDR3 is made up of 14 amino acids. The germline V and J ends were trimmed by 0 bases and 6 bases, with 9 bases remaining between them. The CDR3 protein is CATSRDVGGNEQFF. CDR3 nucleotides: TGTGCCACCAGCAGAGATGTGGGAGGCAATGAGCAGTTCTTC.

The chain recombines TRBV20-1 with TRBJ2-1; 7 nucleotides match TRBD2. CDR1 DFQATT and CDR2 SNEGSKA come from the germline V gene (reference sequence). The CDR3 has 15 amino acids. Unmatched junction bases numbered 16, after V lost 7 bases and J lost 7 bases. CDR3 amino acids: CSGGGAGVIGNEQFF. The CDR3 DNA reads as TGCAGTGGCGGAGGGGCGGGGGTAATCGGGAATGAGCAGTTCTTC.

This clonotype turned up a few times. CDR3 sequence (DNA): TGTGCCAGCAGCGTAGATGGGGAACCCTCTGGGGCCAACGTCCTGACTTTC. Translating it yields CASSVDGEPSGANVLTF. This chain connects TRBV9 to TRBJ2-6; D is ambiguous. Trimming took off 0 bases at V and 0 bases at J, with 10 bases between the two ends. CDR1 is SGDLS and CDR2 is YYNGEE in the germline V gene. The CDR3 has 17 residues.

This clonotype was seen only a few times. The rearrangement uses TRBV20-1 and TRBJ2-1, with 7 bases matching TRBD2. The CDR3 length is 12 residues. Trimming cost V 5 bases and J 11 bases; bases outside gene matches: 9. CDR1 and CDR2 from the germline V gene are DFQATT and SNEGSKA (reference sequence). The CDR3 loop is CSAGERGGKQFF. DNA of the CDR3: TGCAGTGCTGGGGAGAGGGGAGGGAAGCAGTTCTTC.

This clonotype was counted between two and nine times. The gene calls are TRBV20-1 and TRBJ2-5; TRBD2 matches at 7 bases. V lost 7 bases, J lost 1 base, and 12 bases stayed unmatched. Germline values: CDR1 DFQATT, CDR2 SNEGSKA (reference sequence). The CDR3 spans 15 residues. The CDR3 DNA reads TGCAGTGGGGTTTATACGGGAGGCACCCAAGAGACCCAGTACTTC. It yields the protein CSGVYTGGTQETQYF.

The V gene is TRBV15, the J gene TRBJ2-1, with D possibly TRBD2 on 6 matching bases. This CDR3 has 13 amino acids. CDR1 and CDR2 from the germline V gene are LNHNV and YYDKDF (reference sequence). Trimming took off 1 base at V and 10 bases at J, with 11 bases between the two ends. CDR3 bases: TGTGCCACCAGCAGAGGCGGGGATGGGGAGCAGTTCTTC. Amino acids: CATSRGGDGEQFF.

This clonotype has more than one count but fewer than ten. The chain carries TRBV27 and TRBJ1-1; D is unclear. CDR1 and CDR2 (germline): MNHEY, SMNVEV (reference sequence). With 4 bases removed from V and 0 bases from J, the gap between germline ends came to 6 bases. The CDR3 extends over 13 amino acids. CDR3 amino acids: CASSSNMNTEAFF. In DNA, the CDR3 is TGTGCCAGCAGTTCGAATATGAACACTGAAGCTTTCTTT.

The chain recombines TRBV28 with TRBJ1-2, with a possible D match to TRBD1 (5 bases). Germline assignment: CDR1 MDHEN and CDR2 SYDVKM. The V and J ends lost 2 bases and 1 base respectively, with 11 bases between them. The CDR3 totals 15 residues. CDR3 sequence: CASSLIGGVNYGYTF. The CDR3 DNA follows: TGTGCCAGCAGTTTAATTGGGGGAGTTAACTATGGCTACACCTTC.

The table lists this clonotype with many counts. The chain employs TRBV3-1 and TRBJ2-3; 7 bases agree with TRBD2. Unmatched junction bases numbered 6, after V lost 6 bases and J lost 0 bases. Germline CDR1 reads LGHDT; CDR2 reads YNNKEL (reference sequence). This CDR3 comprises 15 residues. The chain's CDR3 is CASSSSGTSTDTQYF. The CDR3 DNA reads TGTGCCAGCAGTTCCAGCGGGACTAGCACAGATACGCAGTATTTT.

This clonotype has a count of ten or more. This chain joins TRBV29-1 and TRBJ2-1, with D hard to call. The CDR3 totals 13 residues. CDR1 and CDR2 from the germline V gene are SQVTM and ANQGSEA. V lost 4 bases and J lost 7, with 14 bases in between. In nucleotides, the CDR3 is TGCAGCGTTGGGGCACTTTCAATGAATGAGCAGTTCTTC. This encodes CSVGALSMNEQFF.

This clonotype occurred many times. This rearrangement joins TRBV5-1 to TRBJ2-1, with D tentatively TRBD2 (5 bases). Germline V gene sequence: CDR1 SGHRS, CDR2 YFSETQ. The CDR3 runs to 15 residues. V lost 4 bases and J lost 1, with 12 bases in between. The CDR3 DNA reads TGCGCCAGCAGCCCCTACGGGGTATCCTACAATGAGCAGTTCTTC. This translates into CASSPYGVSYNEQFF.

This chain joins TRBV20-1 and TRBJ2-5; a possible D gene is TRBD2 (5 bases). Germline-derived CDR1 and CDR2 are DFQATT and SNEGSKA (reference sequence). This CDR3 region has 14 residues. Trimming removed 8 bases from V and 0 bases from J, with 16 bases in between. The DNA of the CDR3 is TGCAGTCCCCGGGGAACAGCTGACCAAGAGACCCAGTACTTC. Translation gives CSPRGTADQETQYF.

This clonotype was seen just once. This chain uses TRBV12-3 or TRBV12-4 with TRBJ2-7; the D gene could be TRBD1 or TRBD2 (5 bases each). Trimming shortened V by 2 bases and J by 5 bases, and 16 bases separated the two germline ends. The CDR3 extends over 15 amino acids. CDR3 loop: CASSLPREFDDEQYF. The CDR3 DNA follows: TGTGCCAGCAGTTTACCCAGGGAGTTCGATGACGAGCAGTACTTC.

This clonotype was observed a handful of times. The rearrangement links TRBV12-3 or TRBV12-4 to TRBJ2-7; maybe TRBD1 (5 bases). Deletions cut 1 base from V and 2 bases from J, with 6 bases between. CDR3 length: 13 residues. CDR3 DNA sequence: TGTGCCAGCAGTTTAGAGGGGCCCTACGAGCAGTACTTC. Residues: CASSLEGPYEQYF.

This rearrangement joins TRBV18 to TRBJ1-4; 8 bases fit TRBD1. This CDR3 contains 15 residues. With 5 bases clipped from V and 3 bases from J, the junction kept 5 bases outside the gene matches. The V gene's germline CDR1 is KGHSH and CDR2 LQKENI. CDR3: CASSSAGQANEKLFF. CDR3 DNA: TGTGCCAGCTCATCGGCGGGACAGGCTAATGAAAAACTGTTTTTT.

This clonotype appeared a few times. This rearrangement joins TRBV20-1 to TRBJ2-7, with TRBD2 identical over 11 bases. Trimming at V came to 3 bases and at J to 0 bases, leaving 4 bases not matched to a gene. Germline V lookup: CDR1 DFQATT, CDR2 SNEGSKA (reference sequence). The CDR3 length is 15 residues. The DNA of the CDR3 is TGCAGTGCTAGTTCCGGGACTAGCGGCTCCTACGAGCAGTACTTC. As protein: CSASSGTSGSYEQYF.

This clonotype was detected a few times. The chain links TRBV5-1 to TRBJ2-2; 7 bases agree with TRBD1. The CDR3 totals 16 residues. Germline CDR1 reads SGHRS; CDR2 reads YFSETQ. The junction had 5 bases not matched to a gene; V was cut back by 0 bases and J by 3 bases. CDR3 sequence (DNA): TGCGCCAGCAGCTTGGCCCCGGGACAGTACACCGGGGAGCTGTTTTTT. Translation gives CASSLAPGQYTGELFF.

CDR3 region: CAWRGQLNEKLFF. In nucleotides, the CDR3 is TGTGCCTGGCGGGGACAGCTTAATGAAAAACTGTTTTTT. The J gene is TRBJ1-4, the V gene TRBV30; 7 bases match TRBD1. Trimming cost V 5 bases and J 4 bases; bases outside gene matches: 4. In germline, CDR1 is GTSNPN, CDR2 SVGIG (reference sequence). CDR3 length: 13 residues. Supplemented by reference TRBV30 and TRBJ1-4, the full variable domain reads SQTIHQWPATLVQPVGSPLSLECTVEGTSNPNLYWYRQAAGRGLQLLFYSVGIGQISSEVPQNLSASRPQDRQFILSSKKLLLSDSGFYLCAWRGQLNEKLFFGSGTQLSVL.

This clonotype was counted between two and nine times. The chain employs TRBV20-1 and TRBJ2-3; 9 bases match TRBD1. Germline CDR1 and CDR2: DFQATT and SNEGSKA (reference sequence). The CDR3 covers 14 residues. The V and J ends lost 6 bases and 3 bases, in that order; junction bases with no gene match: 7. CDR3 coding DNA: TGCAGTGCGGGAGGACAGGGGAGAACAGATACGCAGTATTTT. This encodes CSAGGQGRTDTQYF.